Presented here are 17 T cell receptor beta chains from one specimen sequenced in a study of T cell clones after liver transplantation. Profiling relied on immunoSEQ multiplex PCR, and the TCRdb table lists in-frame clones only, not all of them. The data hold around 15,000 clones, with roughly 84% observed a single time. The input for sequencing was CD8+ T cells from blood, taken approximately 45 months after liver transplant. The receptors shown here come from a human patient who received a liver transplant. Part of the T cells may come from the graft donor.

The chain has TRBV19 and TRBJ2-7; D possibly corresponds to TRBD1 (6 bases). Germline assignment: CDR1 LNHDA and CDR2 SQIVND (reference sequence). Trimming pared 4 bases from V and 1 base from J, leaving 11 bases between. The CDR3 has 14 amino acids. The CDR3 coding sequence is TGTGCCAGTAGTAACATTGGGACATCCTACGAGCAGTACTTC. It codes for CASSNIGTSYEQYF.

The chain recombines TRBV28 with TRBJ2-7, with unresolved D. CDR3 size: 14 residues. Germline V CDR1 and CDR2: MDHEN, SYDVKM. V was shortened by 3 bases and J by 0 bases, with 9 bases between the two germline ends. Here the CDR3 reads CASSFRDNSYEQYF. The CDR3 DNA sequence: TGTGCCAGCAGTTTCCGTGACAACTCCTACGAGCAGTACTTC.

This sequence joins TRBV4-2 and TRBJ2-1; no clear D gene. This CDR3 spans 14 amino acids. From germline, CDR1 is LGHNA and CDR2 YNFKEQ. V lost 0 bases and J 7 bases, leaving 10 bases between the germline ends. CDR3 bases: TGTGCCAGCAGCCAAGAAGGGCTCTTAAATGAGCAGTTCTTC. Protein: CASSQEGLLNEQFF.

This clone appeared a few times. The gene calls are TRBV5-6 and TRBJ2-1; weak D call: TRBD1 (5 bases). The germline V gene has CDR1 SGHDT and CDR2 YYEEEE. V was cut by 4 bases and J by 3 bases, with 11 bases left in between. This CDR3 is 14 amino acids long. CDR3 DNA: TGTGCCAGCAGCGGACAAACTAACTACAATGAGCAGTTCTTC. Translating gives CASSGQTNYNEQFF.

This chain uses TRBV28 with TRBJ2-7; D is ambiguous. Germline lookup yields CDR1 MDHEN and CDR2 SYDVKM. The CDR3 sequence is 12 residues long. The germline V and J ends were trimmed by 5 bases and 4 bases, with 9 bases remaining between them. In DNA, the CDR3 is TGTGCCAGCAGTGCCCTCATTTACGAGCAGTACTTC. The encoded protein is CASSALIYEQYF.

The chain carries TRBV13 and TRBJ2-7, with 9 bases aligning to TRBD2. Looked up from germline, CDR1 is PRHDT and CDR2 is FYEKMQ (reference sequence). V shed 7 bases and J 0 bases; nucleotides not matched to a gene: 10. This CDR3 comprises 16 residues. The CDR3 DNA follows: TGTGCCAGCACCCTAGCGGGGACCCCCTACTCCTACGAGCAGTACTTC. It encodes CASTLAGTPYSYEQYF.

The chain links TRBV9 to TRBJ1-1; D unclear. The length of the CDR3 is 13 residues. Looked up from germline, CDR1 is SGDLS and CDR2 is YYNGEE. The CDR3 region is CAANEAPNTEAFF. The DNA for the CDR3 is TGTGCTGCGAACGAGGCCCCGAACACTGAAGCTTTCTTT.

This clone was detected only once. The chain combines TRBV6-1 with TRBJ2-7; 8 nucleotides agree with TRBD1. The CDR3 extends over 14 amino acids. The ends lost 1 base at V and 5 bases at J; junction bases unmatched: 4. Germline loops: CDR1 MNHNS, CDR2 SASEGT. This chain's CDR3 is CASSEVRGRHEQYF. CDR3 in DNA: TGTGCCAGCAGTGAAGTCAGGGGGCGGCACGAGCAGTACTTC.

This clone has only one observation. J is TRBJ1-1 and V is TRBV6-5; D call uncertain. The CDR3 consists of 15 residues. Trimming took 6 bases from V and 2 from J, leaving 16 bases between them. Germline assignment: CDR1 MNHEY and CDR2 SVGAGI. Written as DNA, the CDR3 is TGTGCCAGCAGCGATCCTTACACTCTTAACACTGAAGCTTTCTTT. Its protein product is CASSDPYTLNTEAFF.

The J gene is TRBJ1-1, the V gene TRBV5-1; perhaps TRBD1 as D (6 bases). Germline V CDR1 and CDR2: SGHRS, YFSETQ. V lost 6 bases and J lost 3, with 15 bases in between. The CDR3 is 14 residues long. The CDR3 nucleotides are TGCGCCAGCACCGAATCACAGGGTTACACTGAAGCTTTCTTT. Amino acids: CASTESQGYTEAFF.

The chain employs TRBV15 and TRBJ1-3, with TRBD1 as a possible D gene (5 bases). Per germline, CDR1 LNHNV and CDR2 YYDKDF (reference sequence). With 5 bases removed from V and 1 base from J, the gap between germline ends came to 9 bases. The CDR3 is 14 amino acids. CDR3 amino acids: CATSDGHSGNTIYF. The CDR3, as DNA: TGTGCCACCAGCGACGGACATTCTGGAAACACCATATATTTT.

The rearrangement links TRBV9 to TRBJ2-2, with D tentatively TRBD1 (6 bases). Germline-derived CDR1 and CDR2 are SGDLS and YYNGEE. Trimming shortened V by 6 bases and J by 1 base, and 7 bases separated the two germline ends. The CDR3 runs to 13 residues. CDR3 region: CASMTGNTGELFF. The CDR3 DNA follows: TGTGCCAGCATGACAGGGAACACCGGGGAGCTGTTTTTT. The whole variable domain, remainder taken from reference TRBV9 and TRBJ2-2, is DSGVTQTPKHLITATGQRVTLRCSPRSGDLSVYWYQQSLDQGLQFLIQYYNGEERAKGNILERFSAQQFPDLHSELNLSSLELGDSALYFCASMTGNTGELFFGEGSRLTVL.

J is TRBJ2-3 and V is TRBV6-5; 8 bases map to TRBD1. The V and J ends lost 4 bases and 2 bases, in that order; junction bases with no gene match: 8. Germline CDR1 reads MNHEY; CDR2 reads SVGAGI. The CDR3 runs 16 residues. The CDR3 nucleotides read TGTGCCAGCAGTTTGGACAGGGAAACAAACACAGATACGCAGTATTTT. Its protein is CASSLDRETNTDTQYF.

By sample share, this clone is medium-sized. The chain uses TRBV7-9 and TRBJ2-1; tentatively, D is TRBD1 or TRBD2 (5 bases each). The CDR3 totals 16 residues. With 6 bases removed from V and 8 bases from J, the gap between germline ends came to 23 bases. The V gene's germline CDR1 is SEHNR and CDR2 FQNEAQ (reference sequence). Written as DNA, the CDR3 is TGTGCCAGCAGTTCAGAATTGGGACCATATACGTATGAGCAGTTCTTC. Protein product: CASSSELGPYTYEQFF.

The rearrangement links TRBV2 to TRBJ2-5; TRBD2 aligns across 8 bases. There are 15 residues in the CDR3. Germline-derived CDR1 and CDR2 are SNHLY and FYNNEI. Losses at the gene ends were 0 bases for V and 3 bases for J; bases not matched to a gene: 3. This chain's CDR3 is CASSEAELAEETQYF. The DNA for the CDR3 is TGTGCCAGCAGTGAAGCAGAACTAGCGGAAGAGACCCAGTACTTC.

The chain uses TRBV28 and TRBJ2-5, with D tentatively TRBD1 or TRBD2 (5 bases each). V shed 3 bases and J shed 1 base, with 18 bases lying between them. Germline V gene lookup returns CDR1 MDHEN and CDR2 SYDVKM. This CDR3 spans 17 amino acids. CDR3 nucleotides: TGTGCCAGCAGTTTGGGGGTGGTCACCGGCTTCCAAGAGACCCAGTACTTC. Translated, it gives CASSLGVVTGFQETQYF.

By sample fraction, this clone is medium-sized. The chain employs TRBV2 and TRBJ1-6; the D is unclear. V lost 7 bases to trimming and J lost 7 bases, with 20 bases between them. The CDR3 extends over 16 amino acids. Per germline, CDR1 SNHLY and CDR2 FYNNEI. Written as DNA, the CDR3 is TGTGCCAGCACCGAAGCGAGAGGGAACTTCAATTCACCCCTCCACTTT. It codes for CASTEARGNFNSPLHF. Looking up the rest from reference TRBV2 and TRBJ1-6 gives the full variable domain: EPEVTQTPSHQVTQMGQEVILRCVPISNHLYFYWYRQILGQKVEFLVSFYNNEISEKSEIFDDQFSVERPDGSNFTLKIRSTKLEDSAMYFCASTEARGNFNSPLHFGNGTRLTVT.